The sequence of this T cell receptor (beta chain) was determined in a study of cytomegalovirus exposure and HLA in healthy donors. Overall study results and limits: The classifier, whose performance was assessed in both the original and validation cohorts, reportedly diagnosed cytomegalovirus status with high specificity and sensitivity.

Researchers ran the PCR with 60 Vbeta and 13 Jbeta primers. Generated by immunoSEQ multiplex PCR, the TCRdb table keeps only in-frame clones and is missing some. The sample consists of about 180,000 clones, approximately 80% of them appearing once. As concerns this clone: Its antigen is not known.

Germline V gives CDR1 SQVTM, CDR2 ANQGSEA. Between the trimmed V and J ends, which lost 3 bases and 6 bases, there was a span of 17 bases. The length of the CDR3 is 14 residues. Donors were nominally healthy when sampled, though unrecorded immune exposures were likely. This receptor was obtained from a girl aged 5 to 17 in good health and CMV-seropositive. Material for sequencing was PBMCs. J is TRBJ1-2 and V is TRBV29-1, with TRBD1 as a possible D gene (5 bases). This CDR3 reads CSVDGLRGVDGYTF. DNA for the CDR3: TGCAGCGTTGACGGCTTGCGGGGGGTCGATGGCTACACCTTC.